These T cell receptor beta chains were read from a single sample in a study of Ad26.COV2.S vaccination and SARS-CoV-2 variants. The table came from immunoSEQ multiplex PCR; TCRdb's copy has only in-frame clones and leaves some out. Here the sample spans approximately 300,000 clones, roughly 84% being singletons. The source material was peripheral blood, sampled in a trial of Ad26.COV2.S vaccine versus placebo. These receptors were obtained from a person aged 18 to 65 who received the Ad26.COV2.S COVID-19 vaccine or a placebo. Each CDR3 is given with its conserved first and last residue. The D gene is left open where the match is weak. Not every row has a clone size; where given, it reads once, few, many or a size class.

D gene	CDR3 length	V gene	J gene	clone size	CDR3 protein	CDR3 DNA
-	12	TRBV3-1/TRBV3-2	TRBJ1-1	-	CASSYLNTEAFF	TGTGCCAGCTCTTATCTGAACACTGAAGCTTTCTTT
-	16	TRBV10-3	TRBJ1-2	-	CAISESTKGGEEGYTF	TGTGCCATCAGTGAGTCGACAAAGGGCGGTGAGGAGGGCTACACCTTC
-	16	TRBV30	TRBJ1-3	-	CACRSGSHISGNTIYF	TGTGCCTGCCGTTCAGGAAGTCATATCTCTGGAAACACCATATATTTT
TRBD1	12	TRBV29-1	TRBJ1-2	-	CSVERDRVGYTF	TGCAGCGTTGAAAGGGACAGGGTAGGCTACACCTTC
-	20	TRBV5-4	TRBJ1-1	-	CASSFPGGRTQRGPNTEAFF	TGTGCCAGCAGCTTTCCGGGTGGTAGGACCCAGAGAGGGCCGAACACTGAAGCTTTCTTT
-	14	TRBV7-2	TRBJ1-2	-	CASSPRGYNYGYTF	TGTGCCAGCAGCCCACGGGGCTATAACTATGGCTACACCTTC
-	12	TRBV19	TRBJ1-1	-	CASTHIGGEAFF	TGTGCCAGTACCCACATCGGAGGAGAAGCTTTCTTT
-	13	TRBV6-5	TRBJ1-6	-	CASSYGSGRVLHF	TGTGCCAGCAGTTACGGGTCGGGTCGGGTACTCCACTTT
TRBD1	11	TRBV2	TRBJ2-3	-	CASRTGVTQYF	TGTGCCAGCAGGACAGGGGTTACGCAGTATTTT
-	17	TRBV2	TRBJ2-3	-	CASSRYDTGQVGDTQYF	TGTGCCAGCAGTCGATATGACACGGGGCAAGTGGGAGATACGCAGTATTTT
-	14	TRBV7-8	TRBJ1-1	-	CASSLSGVNTEAFF	TGTGCCAGCAGCTTATCGGGGGTGAACACTGAAGCTTTCTTT
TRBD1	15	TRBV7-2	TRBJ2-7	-	CASSLAGTGGYEQYF	TGTGCCAGCAGCTTAGCGGGGACAGGGGGCTACGAGCAGTACTTC
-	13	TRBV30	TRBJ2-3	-	CAWSVWRVDTQYF	TGTGCCTGGAGTGTTTGGAGGGTTGATACGCAGTATTTT
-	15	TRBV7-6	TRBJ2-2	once	CASSLGLPNTGELFF	TGTGCCAGCAGCTTAGGACTACCCAACACCGGGGAGCTGTTTTTT
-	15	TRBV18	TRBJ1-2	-	CASSQRGRGNYGYTF	TGTGCCAGCTCACAAAGGGGCAGGGGAAACTATGGCTACACCTTC
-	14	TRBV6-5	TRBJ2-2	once	CASLRDGVSGELFF	TGTGCCAGCCTCCGGGACGGGGTATCTGGGGAGCTGTTTTTT
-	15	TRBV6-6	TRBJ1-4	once	CASSSQGYGNEKLFF	TGTGCCAGCAGTTCCCAGGGATACGGTAATGAAAAACTGTTTTTT
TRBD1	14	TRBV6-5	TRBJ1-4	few	CASKNRGPNEKLFF	TGTGCCAGCAAGAACAGGGGGCCTAATGAAAAACTGTTTTTT
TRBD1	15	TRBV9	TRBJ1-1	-	CASSTTGHEEEEAFF	TGTGCCAGCAGTACGACAGGGCATGAGGAAGAAGAAGCTTTCTTT
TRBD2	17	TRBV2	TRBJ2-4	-	CASSPPGRALGGNIQYF	TGTGCCAGCAGTCCCCCAGGCCGTGCCCTGGGAGGGAACATTCAGTACTTC
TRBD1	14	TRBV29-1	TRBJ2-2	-	CSASDRVGTGELFF	TGCAGCGCCTCGGACAGGGTCGGCACCGGGGAGCTGTTTTTT
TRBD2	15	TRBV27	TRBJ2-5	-	CASSLTSGYPWDQYF	TGTGCCAGCAGTCTGACTAGCGGGTACCCGTGGGACCAGTACTTC
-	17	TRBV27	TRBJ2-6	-	CASRRVRDTSGANVLTF	TGTGCCAGCAGAAGGGTCCGGGACACCTCTGGGGCCAACGTCCTGACTTTC
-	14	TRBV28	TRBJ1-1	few	CASSLGSGISRAFF	TGTGCCAGCAGTTTGGGGTCAGGGATAAGCCGGGCTTTCTTT
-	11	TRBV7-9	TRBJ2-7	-	CASSLGQRQFF	TGTGCCAGCAGCTTGGGTCAGCGACAATTCTTC
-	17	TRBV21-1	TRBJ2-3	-	CASSKIPTSGPPHTQYF	TGTGCCAGCAGCAAAATCCCAACTAGCGGCCCCCCCCATACGCAGTATTTT
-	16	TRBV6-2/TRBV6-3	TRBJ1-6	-	CASSYSQGTYNSPLHF	TGTGCCAGCAGTTATTCCCAGGGAACCTATAATTCACCCCTCCACTTT
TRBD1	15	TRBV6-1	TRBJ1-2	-	CASSEGPGGTRGYTF	TGTGCCAGCAGTGAAGGTCCAGGGGGTACGAGGGGCTACACCTTC
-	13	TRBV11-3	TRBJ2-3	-	CASSLDMRDTQYF	TGTGCCAGCAGCTTAGATATGCGTGATACGCAGTATTTT
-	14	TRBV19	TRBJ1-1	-	CASRGRDGFTEAFF	TGTGCCAGTCGGGGTAGGGATGGTTTTACTGAAGCTTTCTTT
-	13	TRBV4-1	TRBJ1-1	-	CASSQDRGTEAFF	TGCGCCAGCAGCCAAGATCGAGGGACTGAAGCTTTCTTT
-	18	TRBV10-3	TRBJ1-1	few	CAISDPPPRQVGNTEAFF	TGTGCCATCAGTGACCCCCCGCCTCGACAGGTTGGGAACACTGAAGCTTTCTTT
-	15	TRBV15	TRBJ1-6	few	CATSRDNAGVSPLHF	TGTGCCACCAGCAGAGATAACGCAGGGGTTTCACCCCTCCACTTT
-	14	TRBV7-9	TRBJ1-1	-	CASSLATSNTEAFF	TGTGCCAGCAGCTTAGCCACTTCGAACACTGAAGCTTTCTTT
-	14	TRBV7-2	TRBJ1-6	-	CASRQGVNNSPLHF	TGTGCCAGCAGACAGGGCGTGAATAATTCACCCCTCCACTTT
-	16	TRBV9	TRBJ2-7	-	CASSVEGTSPPYEQYF	TGTGCCAGCAGCGTAGAGGGAACTAGCCCTCCCTACGAGCAGTACTTC
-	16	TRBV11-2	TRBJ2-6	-	CASSLDGGLWANVLTF	TGTGCCAGCAGCTTAGATGGGGGCCTCTGGGCCAACGTCCTGACTTTC
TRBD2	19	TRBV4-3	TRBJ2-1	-	CASSQEGLAGGSSYNEQFF	TGCGCCAGCAGCCAAGAGGGACTAGCGGGGGGGAGCTCCTACAATGAGCAGTTCTTC
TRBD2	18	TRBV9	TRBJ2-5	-	CASSVAASGGRVRETQYF	TGTGCCAGCAGCGTAGCGGCTAGCGGGGGTCGGGTTCGAGAGACCCAGTACTTC
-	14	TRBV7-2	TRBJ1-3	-	CASSLRGSGNTIYF	TGTGCCAGCAGCTTAAGGGGCTCTGGAAACACCATATATTTT
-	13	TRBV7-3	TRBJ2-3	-	CASSKTATDTQYF	TGTGCCAGCAGCAAAACAGCTACAGATACGCAGTATTTT
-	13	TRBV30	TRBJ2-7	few	CAWSVKGAYEQYF	TGTGCCTGGAGTGTTAAGGGCGCCTACGAGCAGTACTTC
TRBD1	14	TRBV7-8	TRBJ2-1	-	CASSLGQLYNEQFF	TGTGCCAGCAGCTTGGGACAGCTCTACAATGAGCAGTTCTTC
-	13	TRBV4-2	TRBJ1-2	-	CASSQDWAEANTF	TGTGCCAGCAGCCAAGATTGGGCGGAAGCGAACACCTTC
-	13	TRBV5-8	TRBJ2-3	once	CASLLRGTDTQYF	TGTGCCAGCCTCCTCCGAGGAACTGATACGCAGTATTTT
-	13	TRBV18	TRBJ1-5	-	CASSPRSNQPQHF	TGTGCCAGCTCACCACGCAGCAATCAGCCCCAGCATTTT
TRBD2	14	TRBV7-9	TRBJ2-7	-	CASSPLASSYEQYF	TGTGCCAGCAGCCCACTAGCGAGTTCCTACGAGCAGTACTTC
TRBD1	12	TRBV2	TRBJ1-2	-	CASTWDRGPYTF	TGTGCCAGCACCTGGGACAGGGGGCCCTACACCTTC
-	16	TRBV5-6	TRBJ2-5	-	CASSWGATPDQETQYF	TGTGCCAGCAGCTGGGGGGCCACACCGGACCAAGAGACCCAGTACTTC
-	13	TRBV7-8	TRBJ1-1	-	CASSPRGNTEAFF	TGTGCCAGCAGCCCCCGCGGTAACACTGAAGCTTTCTTT
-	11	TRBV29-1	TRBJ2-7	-	CSVGGRDEQYF	TGCAGCGTTGGGGGCCGGGACGAGCAGTACTTC
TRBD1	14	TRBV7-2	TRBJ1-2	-	CASSPQGGLEGYTF	TGTGCCAGCAGCCCCCAGGGGGGGCTTGAGGGCTACACCTTC
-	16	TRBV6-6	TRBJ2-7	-	CASSYSTQGASYEQYF	TGTGCCAGCAGTTACTCGACTCAGGGTGCATCCTACGAGCAGTACTTC
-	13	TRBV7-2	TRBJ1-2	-	CASSPSGYRGYTF	TGTGCCAGCAGCCCCTCAGGGTACCGTGGCTACACCTTC
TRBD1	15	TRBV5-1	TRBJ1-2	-	CASSLAGTVNYGYTF	TGCGCCAGCAGCTTGGCCGGGACAGTAAACTATGGCTACACCTTC
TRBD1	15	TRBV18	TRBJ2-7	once	CASSPGQGPLYEQYF	TGTGCCAGCTCACCAGGACAGGGGCCCCTATACGAGCAGTACTTC
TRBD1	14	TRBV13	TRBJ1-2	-	CASSRRDRGYGYTF	TGTGCCAGCAGCCGGAGGGACAGGGGCTATGGCTACACCTTC